These 25 T cell receptor beta chains originate from one sample sequenced in a study of response to subunit inactivated influenza vaccine. TCRdb re-analysed the RT-PCR reads in MiXCR, keeping a single row per CDR3 protein. In the table there are about half a million distinct CDR3 sequences, around 8% of which are singletons. Sequences were derived from PBMCs from blood, sampled less than 30 months after vaccination. The source is a man between 50 and 69 years old who received an inactivated influenza vaccine.

The rearrangement joins TRBV7-8 to TRBJ1-1; a weak D match, TRBD1 (5 bases). CDR1 and CDR2 (germline): SGHVS, FQNEAQ. CDR3 size: 18 residues. Trimming left V 1 base short and J 1 base short, with 19 bases between. CDR3 amino acids: CASSLGMFWGRANTEAFF. The CDR3 nucleotides read TGTGCCAGCAGCTTAGGTATGTTCTGGGGCAGAGCGAACACTGAAGCTTTCTTT. Full variable domain (outside the CDR3, taken from reference TRBV7-8 and TRBJ1-1): GAGVSQSPRYKVAKRGQDVALRCDPISGHVSLFWYQQALGQGPEFLTYFQNEAQLDKSGLPSDRFFAERPEGSVSTLKIQRTQQEDSAVYLCASSLGMFWGRANTEAFFGQGTRLTVV.

This clonotype has ten or more counts. J is TRBJ2-7 and V is TRBV27, with no clear D. The V end lost 5 bases, the J end lost 2 bases, and 10 bases lay between the germline ends. Germline V gene sequence: CDR1 MNHEY, CDR2 SMNVEV (reference sequence). The CDR3 is made up of 13 amino acids. The CDR3 DNA follows: TGTGCCAGCAGTCTTGGGCCAGCCTACGAGCAGTACTTC. The encoded protein is CASSLGPAYEQYF.

This clonotype was recorded a few times. The rearrangement joins TRBV11-1 to TRBJ2-1, with TRBD1 identical over 9 bases. Germline V gives CDR1 SGHAT, CDR2 FQDESV (reference sequence). With V trimmed by 2 bases and J by 10 bases, 21 bases remained unmatched. The CDR3 extends over 19 amino acids. The CDR3, as DNA: TGTGCCAGCAGCTTACGATTTGAGCTCCAAAACAGGGGGCAGGAGGAGCAGTTCTTC. The encoded protein is CASSLRFELQNRGQEEQFF.

This chain joins TRBV10-3 and TRBJ2-2, with TRBD1 matching 10 bases. The V and J ends lost 10 bases and 5 bases, in that order; junction bases with no gene match: 10. Germline V CDR1 and CDR2: ENHRY, SYGVKD. This CDR3 comprises 15 residues. The CDR3 DNA reads TGTGCCACGGCCGGGACAGGGGATCGAACCGGGGAGCTGTTTTTT. Protein: CATAGTGDRTGELFF.

This clonotype was counted between two and nine times. This sequence joins TRBV20-1 and TRBJ2-7; 7 bases map to TRBD2. Trimming cost V 0 bases and J 0 bases; bases outside gene matches: 5. The V gene's germline CDR1 is DFQATT and CDR2 SNEGSKA (reference sequence). CDR3 length equals 15 residues. CDR3 in amino acids: CSARDVGGSSYEQYF. CDR3 nucleotide sequence: TGCAGTGCTAGAGATGTCGGCGGGAGCTCCTACGAGCAGTACTTC.

In this sample, this clonotype is medium-sized. This sequence joins TRBV24-1 and TRBJ2-7; no definite D call. The CDR3 totals 13 residues. Trimming left V 4 bases short and J 2 bases short, with 8 bases between. Germline assignment: CDR1 KGHDR and CDR2 SFDVKD. This CDR3 reads CATSEAGTYEQYF. The CDR3 DNA reads TGTGCCACCAGTGAGGCCGGTACCTACGAGCAGTACTTC.

This clonotype appeared many times. This chain links TRBV7-3 with TRBJ2-7; D gene ambiguous. The CDR3 is 13 residues long. CDR1 SGHTA and CDR2 FQGTGA come from the germline V gene. Trimming left V 2 bases short and J 0 bases short, with 5 bases between. The CDR3 DNA is TGTGCCAGCAGCTTAGGCAACTCCTACGAGCAGTACTTC. It specifies CASSLGNSYEQYF.

Of note for this clonotype: Possible read error: a much larger clone is one base away. The chain joins TRBV10-3 to TRBJ2-2; 7 bases align to TRBD1. Unmatched junction bases numbered 12, after V lost 6 bases and J lost 2 bases. The CDR3 is 17 amino acids. Germline loops: CDR1 ENHRY, CDR2 SYGVKD. CDR3 in amino acids: CAIRDPGQRANTGELFF. The CDR3 coding sequence is TGTGCCATCAGGGACCCGGGACAGAGGGCAAACACCGGGGAGCTGTTTTTT.

The rearrangement uses TRBV29-1 and TRBJ1-2; D uncertain. Trimming left V 7 bases short and J 6 bases short, with 21 bases between. The CDR3 runs to 14 residues. Per germline, CDR1 SQVTM and CDR2 ANQGSEA. As DNA, the CDR3 is TGCAGCGCTCAACCCCATATCCTTGGGGATGGCTACACCTTC. As protein: CSAQPHILGDGYTF. Full variable domain (outside the CDR3, taken from reference TRBV29-1 and TRBJ1-2): SAVISQKPSRDICQRGTSLTIQCQVDSQVTMMFWYRQQPGQSLTLIATANQGSEATYESGFVIDKFPISRPNLTFSTLTVSNMSPEDSSIYLCSAQPHILGDGYTFGSGTRLTVV.

Ten or more counts support this clonotype. The CDR3 region has the DNA TGCAGCGTCTCCTGGAACACTGAAGCTTTCTTT. Its protein product is CSVSWNTEAFF. V usage is TRBV29-1 and J usage is TRBJ1-1; D call uncertain. In germline, CDR1 is SQVTM, CDR2 ANQGSEA. V shed 6 bases and J shed 1 base, with 6 bases lying between them. This CDR3 spans 11 amino acids.

This clonotype was seen a few times. The rearrangement joins TRBV3-1 to TRBJ2-7; D assignment may be TRBD1 or TRBD2 (6 bases each). The V gene's germline CDR1 is LGHDT and CDR2 YNNKEL (reference sequence). This CDR3 has 15 residues. Trimming shortened V by 4 bases and J by 1 base, and 14 bases separated the two germline ends. CDR3 nucleotide sequence: TGTGCCAGCAGCCCGCAGGGGCGGGATTCCTACGAGCAGTACTTC. Encoded protein: CASSPQGRDSYEQYF.

The chain combines TRBV6-1 with TRBJ2-7, with D unresolved. This CDR3 spans 15 amino acids. Germline V gene sequence: CDR1 MNHNS, CDR2 SASEGT. The V gene lost 6 bases and the J gene lost 2 bases, with 17 bases spanning the gap. The CDR3 here is CASRRKTYGTYEQYF. In nucleotides, the CDR3 is TGTGCCAGCAGGAGAAAAACGTACGGAACCTACGAGCAGTACTTC.

This clonotype was detected only a few times. The chain employs TRBV6-5 and TRBJ2-3; 7 bases align to TRBD2. Germline assignment: CDR1 MNHEY and CDR2 SVGAGI. The ends lost 0 bases at V and 2 bases at J; junction bases unmatched: 2. The CDR3 loop spans 15 amino acids. For the CDR3, the DNA is TGTGCCAGCAGTTACTCGGGAGGGGACACAGATACGCAGTATTTT. Amino acids: CASSYSGGDTDTQYF.

The chain has TRBV7-2 and TRBJ2-7; D possibly corresponds to TRBD1 (6 bases). The CDR3 consists of 14 residues. Germline assignment: CDR1 SGHTA and CDR2 FQGNSA. Trimming left V 4 bases short and J 2 bases short, with 12 bases between. The CDR3, as DNA: TGTGCCAGCAGCTATGGACAGAGACCCTACGAGCAGTACTTC. This encodes CASSYGQRPYEQYF.

This clonotype has a handful of counts. V and J are TRBV28 and TRBJ1-4, with 9 bases fitting TRBD1. V lost 2 bases to trimming and J lost 2 bases; unmatched junction nucleotides: 3. The germline V gene encodes CDR1 MDHEN and CDR2 SYDVKM. The CDR3 totals 16 residues. In DNA, the CDR3 is TGTGCCAGCAGTTTAAACAGGGGGCGGACTAATGAAAAACTGTTTTTT. This sequence encodes CASSLNRGRTNEKLFF.

The chain combines TRBV7-9 with TRBJ1-2, with 8 bases aligning to TRBD1. CDR3 length equals 14 residues. The J segment lost 5 bases and the V segment lost 5 bases, leaving 7 bases of the junction unmatched. Per the germline V gene, CDR1 is SEHNR and CDR2 is FQNEAQ (reference sequence). Here the CDR3 reads CASSAMGQAYGYTF. The CDR3 nucleotides are TGTGCCAGCAGCGCCATGGGACAGGCTTATGGCTACACCTTC.

This clonotype was seen repeatedly, ten times or more. The V gene is TRBV25-1, the J gene TRBJ1-2; 8 bases align to TRBD1. The germline gives CDR1 MGHDK, CDR2 SYGVNS. Germline trimming cut 4 bases from V and 8 bases from J; bases unmatched to any gene: 3. This CDR3 is 12 amino acids long. CDR3 region: CASSADRGGYTF. CDR3 in DNA: TGTGCCAGCAGTGCAGACAGGGGCGGCTACACCTTC.

This clonotype was detected ten times or more. The gene calls are TRBV12-3 or TRBV12-4 and TRBJ2-3; 8 bases line up with TRBD2. This CDR3 is built from 14 residues. The junction had 5 bases not matched to a gene; V was cut back by 7 bases and J by 2 bases. CDR3 sequence reads: CASTAGGPTDTQYF. The CDR3 bases are TGTGCCAGCACCGCGGGGGGCCCCACAGATACGCAGTATTTT.

This clonotype was seen ten or more times. The rearrangement uses TRBV6-2 or TRBV6-3 and TRBJ2-7; 10 nucleotides align to TRBD1. Trimming at V came to 5 bases and at J to 2 bases, leaving 15 bases not matched to a gene. The CDR3 sequence is 18 residues long. CDR1 is MNHEY, CDR2 SVGEGT, per germline. CDR3 DNA: TGTGCCAGCAGTCCTATCCCGGGACAGGGGACTATTACCTACGAGCAGTACTTC. It encodes CASSPIPGQGTITYEQYF.

This clonotype was observed at least ten times. This rearrangement joins TRBV7-6 to TRBJ2-7; D perhaps matches TRBD2 (5 bases). Germline loops: CDR1 SGHVS, CDR2 FNYEAQ. The V end lost 4 bases, the J end lost 3 bases, and 22 bases lay between the germline ends. The CDR3 is made up of 17 amino acids. CDR3 amino acids: CASSSQYTSRAHYEQYF. CDR3 DNA: TGTGCCAGCAGCTCCCAGTACACTTCGAGGGCCCACTACGAGCAGTACTTC.

This clonotype was counted between two and nine times. The rearrangement links TRBV30 to TRBJ2-1, with 14 positions matching TRBD2. Germline values: CDR1 GTSNPN, CDR2 SVGIG (reference sequence). This CDR3 region has 15 residues. The junction had 6 bases not matched to a gene; V was cut back by 2 bases and J by 9 bases. The chain's CDR3 is CAWSPGLAGGGEQFF. The CDR3 region has the DNA TGTGCCTGGAGTCCCGGACTAGCGGGGGGTGGTGAGCAGTTCTTC. Combining the CDR3 with reference TRBV30 and TRBJ2-1 gives the whole variable domain SQTIHQWPATLVQPVGSPLSLECTVEGTSNPNLYWYRQAAGRGLQLLFYSVGIGQISSEVPQNLSASRPQDRQFILSSKKLLLSDSGFYLCAWSPGLAGGGEQFFGPGTRLTVL.

This chain joins TRBV6-2 or TRBV6-3 and TRBJ2-3; D is ambiguous. The CDR3 is 13 residues long. From germline, CDR1 is MNHEY and CDR2 SVGEGT. Trimming cost V 11 bases and J 0 bases, with 12 bases left between them. The CDR3 protein is CAVQRVSTDTQYF. DNA of the CDR3: TGTGCCGTCCAAAGGGTCAGCACAGATACGCAGTATTTT.

This clonotype was observed a few times. The chain carries TRBV4-3 and TRBJ1-5; D call uncertain. Trimming pared 2 bases from V and 9 bases from J, leaving 17 bases between. The CDR3 has 15 residues. Germline loops: CDR1 LGHNA, CDR2 YSLEER. CDR3 coding DNA: TGCGCCAGCAGCCAAACTTACGGACCTCTTGGGCCCCAGCATTTT. Protein product: CASSQTYGPLGPQHF.

The chain recombines TRBV9 with TRBJ2-5, with TRBD1 matching 7 bases. The CDR3 is made up of 19 amino acids. Germline CDR1 is SGDLS and CDR2 is YYNGEE. The junction had 22 bases not matched to a gene; V was cut back by 3 bases and J by 5 bases. CDR3 in DNA: TGTGCCAGCAGCGGACGGAGACAGGGATCGGATTTCTACTATGAGACCCAGTACTTC. Its translation: CASSGRRQGSDFYYETQYF.

This clonotype was picked up many times. This rearrangement joins TRBV29-1 to TRBJ1-1, with TRBD1 matching 8 bases. The germline V gene has CDR1 SQVTM and CDR2 ANQGSEA. The CDR3 consists of 17 residues. V lost 3 bases, J lost 1 base, and 13 bases stayed unmatched. The CDR3 nucleotides read TGCAGCGTTGATCGCGGTGTCAGGGGGCAGGGGAACACTGAAGCTTTCTTT. As protein: CSVDRGVRGQGNTEAFF.